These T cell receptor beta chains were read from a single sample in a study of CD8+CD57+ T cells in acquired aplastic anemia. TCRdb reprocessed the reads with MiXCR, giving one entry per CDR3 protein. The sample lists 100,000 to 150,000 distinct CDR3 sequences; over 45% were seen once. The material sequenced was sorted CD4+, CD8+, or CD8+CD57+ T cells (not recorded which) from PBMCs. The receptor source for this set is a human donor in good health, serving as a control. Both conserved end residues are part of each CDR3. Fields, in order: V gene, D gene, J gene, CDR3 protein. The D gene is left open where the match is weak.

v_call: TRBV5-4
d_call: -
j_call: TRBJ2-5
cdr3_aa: CASSLGAAQETQYF

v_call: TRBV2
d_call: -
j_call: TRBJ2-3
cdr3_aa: CASSEGGAGDTQYF

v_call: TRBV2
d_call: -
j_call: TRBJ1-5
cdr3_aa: CASNPGRGQPQHF

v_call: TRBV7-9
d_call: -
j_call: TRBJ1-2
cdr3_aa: CASSPGRSGGYTF

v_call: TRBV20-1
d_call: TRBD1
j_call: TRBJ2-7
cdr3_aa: CSASPGGTGEQYF

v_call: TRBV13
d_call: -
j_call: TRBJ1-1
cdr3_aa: CASSSGWTEAFF

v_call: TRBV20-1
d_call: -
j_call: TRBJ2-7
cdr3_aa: CSARSGYEQYF

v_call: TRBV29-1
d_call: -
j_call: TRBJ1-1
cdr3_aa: CSVVHGPAEAFF

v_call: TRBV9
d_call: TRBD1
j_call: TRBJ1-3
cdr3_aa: CASSAGTGSGNTIYF

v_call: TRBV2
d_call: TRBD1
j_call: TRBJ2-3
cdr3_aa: CASSRQGGTDTQYF

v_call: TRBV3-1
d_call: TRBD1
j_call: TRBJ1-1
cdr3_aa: CASSPRDRANAEAFF

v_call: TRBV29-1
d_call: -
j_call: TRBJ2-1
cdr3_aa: CSVLVPPLDEQFF

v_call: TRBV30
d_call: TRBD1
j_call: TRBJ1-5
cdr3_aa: CAWSGQGGHQPQHF

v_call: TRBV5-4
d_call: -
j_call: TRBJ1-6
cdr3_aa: CASSPDRVMEPLHF

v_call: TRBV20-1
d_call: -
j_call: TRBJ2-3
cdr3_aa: CSAILGGWGALTDTQYF

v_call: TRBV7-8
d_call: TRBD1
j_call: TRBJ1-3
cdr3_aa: CASSLLPDRGGGNTIYF

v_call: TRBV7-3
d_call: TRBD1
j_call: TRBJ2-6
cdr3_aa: CASSQQGAPGANVLTF

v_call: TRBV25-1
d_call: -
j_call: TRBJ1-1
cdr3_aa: CASTGLRQGLRNTEAFF

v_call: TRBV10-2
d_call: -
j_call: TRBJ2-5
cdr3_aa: CASAHGKETQYF

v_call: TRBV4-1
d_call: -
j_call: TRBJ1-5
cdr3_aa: CASSQDGENQPQHF

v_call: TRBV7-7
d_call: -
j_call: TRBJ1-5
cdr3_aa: CASSLAVNQPQHF

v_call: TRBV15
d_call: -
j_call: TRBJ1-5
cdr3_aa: CATSRDLSMGQPQHF

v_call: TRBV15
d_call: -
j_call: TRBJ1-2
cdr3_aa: CATSRDHRSSLGYGYTF

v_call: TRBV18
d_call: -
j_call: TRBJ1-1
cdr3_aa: CASSPDSAEAFF

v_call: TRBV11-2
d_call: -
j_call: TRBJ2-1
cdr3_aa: CASSLGHQGRDGAQFF

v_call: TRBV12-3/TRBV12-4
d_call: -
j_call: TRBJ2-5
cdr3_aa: CASSLAGGLRETQYF

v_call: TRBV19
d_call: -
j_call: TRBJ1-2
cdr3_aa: CASSGTYGYTF

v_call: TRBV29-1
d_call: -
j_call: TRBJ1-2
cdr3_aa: CSVRGRGPNYGYTF

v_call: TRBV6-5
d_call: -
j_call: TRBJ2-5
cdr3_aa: CASSSPARERGGTQYF